The clone carrying this TCR beta chain has just a few counts. The CDR3 spans 16 residues. Trimming shortened V by 3 bases and J by 0 bases, and 13 bases separated the two germline ends. The germline V gene encodes CDR1 KGHSH and CDR2 LQKENI. This sample was included in a study of cytomegalovirus exposure and HLA in healthy donors. Study summary: There were 117 million unique TCR beta sequences, drawn from approximately 180 million T cells, in an earlier analysis.

13 Jbeta primers and 60 Vbeta primers were used for the PCR. Profiling relied on immunoSEQ multiplex PCR, and the TCRdb table lists in-frame clones only, not all of them. This sample has 110,000 or so clones, with 74% found just once. This sequence was found in a human donor in good health. The chain uses TRBV18 and TRBJ2-3, with a tentative D call TRBD1 (5 bases). The sequenced material came from PBMCs. The CDR3 coding sequence is TGTGCCAGCTCACCTCCAGGGCACTCTAGCACAGATACGCAGTATTTT. This gives the protein CASSPPGHSSTDTQYF.